The 22 T cell receptor beta chains in this list originate from one sample, sequenced in a study of blood T cell repertoires in COVID-19. TCRdb keeps only in-frame clones here, not all; method: immunoSEQ multiplex PCR. This repertoire shows under 300,000 clones, 70% to 90% found once; its top ten account for 2.1%. Specimen: peripheral blood. Every receptor here comes from a woman between 40 and 55 years old who had recovered from COVID-19.

V is TRBV2 and J is TRBJ2-7; 7 positions agree with TRBD1. Germline V gene lookup returns CDR1 SNHLY and CDR2 FYNNEI. Trimming at V came to 4 bases and at J to 3 bases, leaving 3 bases not matched to a gene. The CDR3 has 13 residues. The DNA of the CDR3 is TGTGCCAGCAGTGGACAGGGTCTCTACGAGCAGTACTTC. Translated, it gives CASSGQGLYEQYF. Complete variable domain (other parts from reference TRBV2 and TRBJ2-7): EPEVTQTPSHQVTQMGQEVILRCVPISNHLYFYWYRQILGQKVEFLVSFYNNEISEKSEIFDDQFSVERPDGSNFTLKIRSTKLEDSAMYFCASSGQGLYEQYFGPGTRLTVT.

The J gene is TRBJ2-1, the V gene TRBV14; 9 nucleotides match TRBD1. Trimming removed 4 bases from V and 0 bases from J; junction bases left unmatched: 4. Germline V gives CDR1 SGHDN, CDR2 FVKESK. This CDR3 is 16 amino acids long. The CDR3 loop reads CASSPRDRVSYNEQFF. CDR3 bases: TGTGCCAGCAGCCCCCGGGACAGGGTCTCCTACAATGAGCAGTTCTTC.

V gene TRBV4-3 combines with J gene TRBJ2-1; tentative D call: TRBD2 (6 bases). The V gene's germline CDR1 is LGHNA and CDR2 YSLEER. This CDR3 contains 15 residues. V lost 5 bases and J 10 bases, leaving 21 bases between the germline ends. CDR3 protein: CASSIAGPGVPEQFF. The CDR3 DNA reads as TGCGCCAGCAGCATAGCCGGCCCGGGGGTCCCGGAGCAGTTCTTC.

The chain joins TRBV15 to TRBJ2-7; perhaps TRBD2 as D (6 bases). The CDR3 has 15 amino acids. Germline CDR1 and CDR2: LNHNV and YYDKDF (reference sequence). The ends were cut back, 0 bases at V and 1 base at J, with 10 bases in the middle. CDR3 amino acids: CATSREVAESYEQYF. In nucleotides, the CDR3 is TGTGCCACCAGCAGAGAGGTAGCGGAGTCCTACGAGCAGTACTTC.

The V and J genes are TRBV28 and TRBJ1-2; TRBD1 agrees at 9 bases. Trimming removed 6 bases from V and 0 bases from J; junction bases left unmatched: 14. In germline, CDR1 is MDHEN, CDR2 SYDVKM. This CDR3 is 18 amino acids long. This CDR3 reads CASSPNLGQGGTNYGYTF. CDR3 nucleotide sequence: TGTGCCAGCAGCCCAAATCTGGGACAGGGTGGTACTAACTATGGCTACACCTTC.

The chain links TRBV7-8 to TRBJ2-5, with 8 bases fitting TRBD2. The CDR3 covers 15 residues. V shed 5 bases and J 4 bases; nucleotides not matched to a gene: 9. Germline V gene data show CDR1 as SGHVS and CDR2 as FQNEAQ. The CDR3 nucleotides are TGTGCCAGCAGCCCCCGGGAGGGGAGGGGAGAGACCCAGTACTTC. This gives the protein CASSPREGRGETQYF.

This clone appeared once. The chain couples TRBV7-9 to TRBJ1-1; 7 bases align to TRBD1. CDR1 and CDR2 from the germline V gene are SEHNR and FQNEAQ (reference sequence). The CDR3 totals 16 residues. Losses at the gene ends were 1 base for V and 1 base for J; bases not matched to a gene: 6. The DNA of the CDR3 is TGTGCCAGCAGCTTAGATTATGGGACAGCGAACACTGAAGCTTTCTTT. Residues: CASSLDYGTANTEAFF.

The DNA for the CDR3 is TGTGCCAGCAGCTTAGGACAGATCCTGAGCTCCTACAATGAGCAGTTCTTC. It codes for CASSLGQILSSYNEQFF. The V gene is TRBV5-4, the J gene TRBJ2-1; tentative D call: TRBD1 (6 bases). This CDR3 comprises 17 residues. Trimming cost V 2 bases and J 0 bases, with 15 bases left between them. Germline V gives CDR1 SGHNT, CDR2 YYREEE (reference sequence).

The chain couples TRBV18 to TRBJ1-1, with 8 bases lining up with TRBD1. Per germline, CDR1 KGHSH and CDR2 LQKENI. V lost 1 base to trimming and J lost 2 bases; unmatched junction nucleotides: 3. The CDR3 runs 15 residues. In DNA, the CDR3 is TGTGCCAGCTCACCACAGGGACAGGCAAACACTGAAGCTTTCTTT. Translation gives CASSPQGQANTEAFF. Full variable domain (missing parts from reference TRBV18 and TRBJ1-1): NAGVMQNPRHLVRRRGQEARLRCSPMKGHSHVYWYRQLPEEGLKFMVYLQKENIIDESGMPKERFSAEFPKEGPSILRIQQVVRGDSAAYFCASSPQGQANTEAFFGQGTRLTVV.

This chain uses TRBV5-4 with TRBJ1-2, with D maybe TRBD1 (5 bases). The CDR3 has 13 residues. CDR1 and CDR2 from the germline V gene are SGHNT and YYREEE (reference sequence). V was trimmed by 0 bases and J by 8 bases, leaving 11 bases between them. As DNA, the CDR3 is TGTGCCAGCAGCTTGGCCAGGGAGGGGGGCTACACCTTC. Its protein product is CASSLAREGGYTF.

V gene TRBV19 combines with J gene TRBJ1-4, with a weak D call TRBD1 (6 bases). The germline V gene has CDR1 LNHDA and CDR2 SQIVND (reference sequence). The V end was cut by 10 bases, the J end by 1 base, with 19 bases between. The CDR3 is 16 amino acids. The CDR3 region is CATRVRDTVTNEKLFF. For the CDR3, the DNA is TGTGCCACCCGGGTCCGGGACACCGTAACTAATGAAAAACTGTTTTTT.

The gene calls are TRBV7-6 and TRBJ2-2, with 10 positions matching TRBD2. Trimming cost V 2 bases and J 4 bases; bases outside gene matches: 16. The CDR3 totals 20 residues. Germline V gene sequence: CDR1 SGHVS, CDR2 FNYEAQ. CDR3 nucleotide sequence: TGTGCCAGCAGCTTATTGTCGCCGGGACTAGCGCCACAAGGCACCGGGGAGCTGTTTTTT. Amino acid sequence: CASSLLSPGLAPQGTGELFF.

The chain uses TRBV10-3 and TRBJ2-7; possibly TRBD1 for D (5 bases). Germline lookup yields CDR1 ENHRY and CDR2 SYGVKD. The ends were cut back, 5 bases at V and 0 bases at J, with 14 bases in the middle. This CDR3 has 15 amino acids. The CDR3 reads CAISNRTASSYEQYF. The DNA for the CDR3 is TGTGCCATCAGTAACAGGACCGCTAGCTCCTACGAGCAGTACTTC.

The chain combines TRBV28 with TRBJ2-5; a possible D gene is TRBD2 (7 bases). Trimming took off 7 bases at V and 5 bases at J, with 14 bases between the two ends. Germline lookup yields CDR1 MDHEN and CDR2 SYDVKM. The CDR3 extends over 13 amino acids. The CDR3 nucleotides read TGTGCCAGCAATCGGGGGGCGGTGGAGACCCAGTACTTC. Translation: CASNRGAVETQYF. The full variable domain, rest sourced from reference TRBV28 and TRBJ2-5, is DVKVTQSSRYLVKRTGEKVFLECVQDMDHENMFWYRQDPGLGLRLIYFSYDVKMKEKGDIPEGYSVSREKKERFSLILESASTNQTSMYLCASNRGAVETQYFGPGTRLLVL.

The chain has TRBV4-3 and TRBJ2-1, with D tentatively TRBD1 (5 bases). The CDR3 loop spans 15 amino acids. From germline, CDR1 is LGHNA and CDR2 YSLEER. Trimming left V 1 base short and J 5 bases short, with 12 bases between. The CDR3 region has the DNA TGCGCCAGCAGCCAAGGCCCAACAGGCCACAATGAGCAGTTCTTC. This codes for CASSQGPTGHNEQFF.

V usage is TRBV9 and J usage is TRBJ1-3; unclear D gene. V gave up 0 bases and J gave up 1 base, with 8 bases separating them. The CDR3 runs to 15 residues. The germline gives CDR1 SGDLS, CDR2 YYNGEE. This chain's CDR3 is CASSVEEQSGNTIYF. The CDR3, as DNA: TGTGCCAGCAGCGTAGAAGAACAGTCTGGAAACACCATATATTTT.

Concerning this clone itself: Different DNA sequences within this sample yield the same CDR3. V usage is TRBV7-9 and J usage is TRBJ2-1, with D perhaps TRBD2 (5 bases). CDR3 size: 12 residues. The germline V and J ends were trimmed by 4 bases and 7 bases, with 8 bases remaining between them. Germline CDR1 is SEHNR and CDR2 is FQNEAQ (reference sequence). For the CDR3, the DNA is TGTGCCAGCAGCTGGTCGGGGAATGAGCAGTTCTTC. As protein: CASSWSGNEQFF.

V and J are TRBV18 and TRBJ2-1; 10 nucleotides align to TRBD2. With V trimmed by 1 base and J by 6 bases, 3 bases remained unmatched. This CDR3 has 15 amino acids. Germline loops: CDR1 KGHSH, CDR2 LQKENI. The CDR3 loop is CASSPLAGGINEQFF. The CDR3 bases are TGTGCCAGCTCACCACTAGCGGGGGGAATCAATGAGCAGTTCTTC.

The chain combines TRBV23-1 with TRBJ1-6; D perhaps matches TRBD1 (5 bases). TRBV23-1 is marked as an open reading frame, function uncertain. The ends were cut back, 4 bases at V and 14 bases at J, with 9 bases in the middle. The CDR3 consists of 11 residues. CDR3: CASSPGLALHF. The CDR3 bases are TGCGCCAGCAGTCCGGGACTCGCCCTCCACTTT.

The rearrangement joins TRBV19 to TRBJ1-2; TRBD1 agrees at 9 bases. Germline V CDR1 and CDR2: LNHDA, SQIVND (reference sequence). This CDR3 spans 15 amino acids. V dropped 7 bases and J dropped 4; count of bases not matched to a gene: 10. This CDR3 reads CASNKGGTGTYGYTF. Written as DNA, the CDR3 is TGTGCCAGTAATAAGGGCGGGACAGGGACCTATGGCTACACCTTC. The full variable domain, in which reference TRBV19 and TRBJ1-2 provide the parts outside the CDR3, is DGGITQSPKYLFRKEGQNVTLSCEQNLNHDAMYWYRQDPGQGLRLIYYSQIVNDFQKGDIAEGYSVSREKKESFPLTVTSAQKNPTAFYLCASNKGGTGTYGYTFGSGTRLTVV.

V usage is TRBV19 and J usage is TRBJ1-5; D is uncertain. The CDR3 totals 13 residues. CDR1 is LNHDA and CDR2 is SQIVND in the germline V gene (reference sequence). V was clipped by 3 bases and J by 7 bases, with 10 bases between them. The CDR3 coding sequence is TGTGCCAGTAGTATGAGATTGGAGCAGCCCCAGCATTTT. It is translated as CASSMRLEQPQHF.

The V call is TRBV28, the J call TRBJ2-1; a weak D match, TRBD2 (6 bases). The germline CDR1 and CDR2 sequences are MDHEN and SYDVKM. CDR3 length equals 13 residues. Trimming took off 3 bases at V and 15 bases at J, with 18 bases between the two ends. The CDR3 nucleotides are TGTGCCAGCAGTTTCATTAGCGGCCGGGGAGGGTTCTTC. This translates into CASSFISGRGGFF.